This TCR beta chain originates from a study of response to subunit inactivated influenza vaccine. Germline CDR1 is KGHSH and CDR2 is LQKENI. This CDR3 is 13 amino acids long. The V and J ends lost 3 bases and 6 bases respectively, with 11 bases between them. Each CDR3 protein is one row after TCRdb ran MiXCR on the RT-PCR reads. This table has 250,000 to 350,000 distinct CDR3 sequences, 22% appearing once. Study outcomes and limitations: With each seasonal influenza vaccination, the authors suggested, few new T cells are recruited.

This clonotype showed up many times. Its antigen is undetermined. The material sequenced was PBMCs from blood, taken 21 months after vaccination. The V call is TRBV18, the J call TRBJ1-2; TRBD1 is a possible D gene (6 bases). The clonotype comes from a man aged 50-75 years who received an inactivated influenza vaccine. CDR3 sequence (DNA): TGTGCCAGCTCACCGGGAAGGGACAATGGCTACACCTTC. It encodes CASSPGRDNGYTF.